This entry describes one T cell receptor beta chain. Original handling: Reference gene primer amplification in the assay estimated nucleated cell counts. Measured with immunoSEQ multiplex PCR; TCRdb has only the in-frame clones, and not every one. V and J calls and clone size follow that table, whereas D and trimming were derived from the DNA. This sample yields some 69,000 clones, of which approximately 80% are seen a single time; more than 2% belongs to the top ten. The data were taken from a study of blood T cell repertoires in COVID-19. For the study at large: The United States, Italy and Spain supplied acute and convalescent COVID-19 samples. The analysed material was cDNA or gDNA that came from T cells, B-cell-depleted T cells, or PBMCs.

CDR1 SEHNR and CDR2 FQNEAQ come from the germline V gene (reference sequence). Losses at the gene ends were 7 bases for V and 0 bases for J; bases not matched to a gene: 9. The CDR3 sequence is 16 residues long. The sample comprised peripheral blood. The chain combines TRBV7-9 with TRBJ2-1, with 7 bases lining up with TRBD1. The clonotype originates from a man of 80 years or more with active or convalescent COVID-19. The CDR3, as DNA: TGTGCCAGCATCATCTACAGGGGCATCTCCTACAATGAGCAGTTCTTC. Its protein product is CASIIYRGISYNEQFF.